The clone carrying this TCR beta chain was found a few times. Per the study methods: Reference gene primer amplification gave estimated nucleated cell counts. Repertoires were generated with immunoSEQ multiplex PCR, while TCRdb's copy carries only in-frame clones and drops some. From that table come the V and J calls and clone size; the DNA was used to work out D and trimming. This table has approximately 100,000 clones, approximately 90% appearing once. The entry originates in a study of blood T cell repertoires in COVID-19. Looking at the study overall: Whether acute or convalescent, the COVID-19 samples came from the United States, Italy and Spain. PBMCs, B-cell-depleted T cells, or T cells were the source of the cDNA or gDNA that made up the material.

Sequencing was done on a sample of peripheral blood. The sequence derives from a human donor with acute or convalescent COVID-19. The donor label of this sample is uncertain.

The CDR3 DNA sequence: TGCGCCAGCAGCCGGGGGCCGGCGGGTGACACTGAAGCTTTCTTT. It translates to CASSRGPAGDTEAFF. This chain links TRBV4-1 with TRBJ1-1; a possible D gene is TRBD1 (6 bases). The V and J ends lost 4 bases and 3 bases respectively, with 15 bases between them. The CDR3 extends over 15 amino acids. Germline-derived CDR1 and CDR2 are MGHRA and YSYEKL.